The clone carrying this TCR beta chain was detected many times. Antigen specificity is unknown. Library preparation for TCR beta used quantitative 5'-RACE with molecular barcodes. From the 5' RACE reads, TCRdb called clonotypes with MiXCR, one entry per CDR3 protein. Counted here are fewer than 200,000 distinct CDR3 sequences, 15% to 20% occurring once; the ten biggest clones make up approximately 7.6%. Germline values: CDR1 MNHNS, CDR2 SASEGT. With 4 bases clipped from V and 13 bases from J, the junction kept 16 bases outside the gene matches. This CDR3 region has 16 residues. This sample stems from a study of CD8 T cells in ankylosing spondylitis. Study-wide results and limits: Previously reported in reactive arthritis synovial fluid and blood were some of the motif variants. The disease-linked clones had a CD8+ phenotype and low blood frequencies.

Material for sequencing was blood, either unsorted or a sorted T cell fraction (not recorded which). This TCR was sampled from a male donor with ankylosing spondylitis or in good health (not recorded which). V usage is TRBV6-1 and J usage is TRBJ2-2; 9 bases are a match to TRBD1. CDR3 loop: CASSGTPGQGLPGLFF. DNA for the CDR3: TGTGCCAGCAGTGGGACCCCGGGACAGGGCTTGCCGGGGCTGTTTTTT.